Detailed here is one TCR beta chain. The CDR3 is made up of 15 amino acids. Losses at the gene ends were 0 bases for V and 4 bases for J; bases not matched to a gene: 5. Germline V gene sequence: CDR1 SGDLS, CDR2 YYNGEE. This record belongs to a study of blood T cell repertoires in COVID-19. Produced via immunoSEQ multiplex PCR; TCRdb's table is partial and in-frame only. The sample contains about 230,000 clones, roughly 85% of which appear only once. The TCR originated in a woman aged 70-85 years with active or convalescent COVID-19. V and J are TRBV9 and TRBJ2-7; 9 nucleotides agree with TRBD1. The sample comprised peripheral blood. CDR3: CASSVGTGGGYEQYF. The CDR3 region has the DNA TGTGCCAGCAGCGTAGGAACAGGGGGCGGATACGAGCAGTACTTC.